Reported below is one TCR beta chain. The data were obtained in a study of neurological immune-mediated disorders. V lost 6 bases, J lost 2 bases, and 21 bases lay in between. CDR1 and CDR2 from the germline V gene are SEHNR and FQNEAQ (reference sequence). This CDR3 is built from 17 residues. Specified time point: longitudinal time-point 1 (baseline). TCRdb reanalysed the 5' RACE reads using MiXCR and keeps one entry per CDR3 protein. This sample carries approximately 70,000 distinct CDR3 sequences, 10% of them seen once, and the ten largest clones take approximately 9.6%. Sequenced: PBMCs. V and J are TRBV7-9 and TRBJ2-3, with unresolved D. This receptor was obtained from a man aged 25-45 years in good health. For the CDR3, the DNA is TGTGCCAGCAGGCAACGAGATCAGATACCTGACACAGATACGCAGTATTTT. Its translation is CASRQRDQIPDTDTQYF. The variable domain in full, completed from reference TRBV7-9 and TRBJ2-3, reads DTGVSQNPRHKITKRGQNVTFRCDPISEHNRLYWYRQTLGQGPEFLTYFQNEAQLEKSRLLSDRFSAERPKGSFSTLEIQRTEQGDSAMYLCASRQRDQIPDTDTQYFGPGTRLTVL.